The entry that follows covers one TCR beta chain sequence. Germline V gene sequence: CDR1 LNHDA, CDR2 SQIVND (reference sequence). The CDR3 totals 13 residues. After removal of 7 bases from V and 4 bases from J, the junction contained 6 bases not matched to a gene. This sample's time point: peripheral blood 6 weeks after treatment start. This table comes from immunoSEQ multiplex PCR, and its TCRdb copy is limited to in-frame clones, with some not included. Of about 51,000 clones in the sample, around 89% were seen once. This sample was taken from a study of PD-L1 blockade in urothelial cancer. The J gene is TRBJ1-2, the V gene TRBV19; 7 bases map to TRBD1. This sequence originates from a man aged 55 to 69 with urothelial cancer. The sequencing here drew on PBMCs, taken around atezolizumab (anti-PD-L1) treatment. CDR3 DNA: TGTGCCAGTACTCCGACAGGGCTCTATGGCTACACCTTC. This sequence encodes CASTPTGLYGYTF.